This TCR beta chain was identified in a study of shared clonotypes between healthy human individuals. Approximately 210 ng DNA, approximately 31,000 T cell genomes, went into each sorted-subset replicate PCR. Sequencing used immunoSEQ multiplex PCR; TCRdb keeps in-frame clones, though not all of them. Here the sample spans under 1,900,000 clones, approximately 98.5% being singletons. Participating donors were healthy, HIV-negative adults free of recent acute infections or vaccinations. V lost 1 base and J 0 bases, leaving 9 bases between the germline ends. CDR1 and CDR2 from the germline V gene are LGHNA and YSLEER. This CDR3 is 15 amino acids long. A single count supports this clone.

J is TRBJ1-2 and V is TRBV4-3; D gene uncertain. Sample: naive CD4+ T cells sorted from blood. Subset: CD45RA+ positively selected. The receptor comes from a man aged 30 to 45 in good health. The CDR3 here is CASSQALSTNYGYTF. CDR3 DNA: TGCGCCAGCAGCCAAGCGCTCAGTACTAACTATGGCTACACCTTC.